Listed here is a single TCR beta chain. Its antigen is as yet unknown. One junction end does not reproduce the germline sequence, and a read error may be involved. This CDR3 has 15 amino acids. Germline CDR1 and CDR2: LNHDA and SQIVND (reference sequence). This record belongs to a study of T cells in Graves' hyperthyroidism and ophthalmopathy. Study-wide findings and caveats: Blood also carried most thyroid clonotypes expanded above 0.001.

Researchers took RNA transcripts and amplified the TCR beta CDR3 regions from them. HTBI primers were employed in a first-round RT-PCR of the TCR CDR3. TCRdb itself ran the multiplex PCR reads through MiXCR, one entry per CDR3 protein. The sample carries 600,000 to 800,000 distinct CDR3 sequences, about 35% recorded once. Sequencing was done on a sample of blood. The clonotype was recovered from a woman aged 40-49 years with Graves' hyperthyroidism. The chain couples TRBV19 to TRBJ1-6; a possible D gene is TRBD1 (6 bases). CDR3 DNA: TGTGCCTCGTCGTTCGGTGGGGGCTATAATTCACCCCCCCACTTT. It codes for CASSFGGGYNSPPHF.